These 28 T cell receptor beta chains came from one sample sequenced in a study of OX40 agonist ivuxolimab in advanced cancers. Clones were read by immunoSEQ multiplex PCR, and TCRdb kept only the in-frame ones, dropping some. The sample lists thousands of clones, 88% seen once, with around 16% in the top ten. The material sequenced was CD4+ or CD8+ T cells sorted from blood, taken in a trial of the OX40 agonist ivuxolimab. These receptors originate from an adult with an advanced solid tumor such as melanoma, head and neck, liver or kidney cancer.

The rearrangement uses TRBV6-9 and TRBJ1-1; a possible D gene is TRBD1 (5 bases). CDR1 and CDR2 from the germline V gene are MNHGY and SVAAGI. The CDR3 loop spans 13 amino acids. V was shortened by 3 bases and J by 8 bases, with 13 bases between the two germline ends. For the CDR3, the DNA is TGTGCCAGCAGTTACTCGTTGCGGACAGAAGCTTTCTTT. This codes for CASSYSLRTEAFF.

In this sample, this clone turned up once. The rearrangement links TRBV19 to TRBJ1-1; D is ambiguous. CDR1 LNHDA and CDR2 SQIVND come from the germline V gene (reference sequence). The CDR3 consists of 14 residues. The ends were cut back, 0 bases at V and 5 bases at J, with 10 bases in the middle. CDR3 bases: TGTGCCAGTAGTATAGAACCCCGGGAGACTGAAGCTTTCTTT. This sequence encodes CASSIEPRETEAFF.

This clone was seen only once. The rearrangement uses TRBV13 and TRBJ2-7; D ambiguous. Per the germline V gene, CDR1 is PRHDT and CDR2 is FYEKMQ (reference sequence). Trimming shortened V by 5 bases and J by 5 bases, and 10 bases separated the two germline ends. The CDR3 is made up of 12 amino acids. CDR3 coding DNA: TGTGCCAGCAGCCTCGGACGGAACGAGCAGTACTTC. As protein: CASSLGRNEQYF.

The gene calls are TRBV7-9 and TRBJ2-1; 11 positions agree with TRBD2. This CDR3 is 19 amino acids long. Germline loops: CDR1 SEHNR, CDR2 FQNEAQ (reference sequence). J lost 0 bases, V lost 3 bases, and 10 bases had no gene match. CDR3 in amino acids: CASSFLLAGGISSYNEQFF. In DNA, the CDR3 is TGTGCCAGCAGCTTTCTGCTAGCGGGAGGTATTAGCTCCTACAATGAGCAGTTCTTC.

J is TRBJ1-5 and V is TRBV28, with D hard to call. The germline CDR1 and CDR2 sequences are MDHEN and SYDVKM. CDR3 length: 15 amino acids. Trimming removed 0 bases from V and 5 bases from J, with 11 bases in between. CDR3 DNA sequence: TGTGCCAGCAGTTTATGGAGTGTAGATTATCAGCCCCAGCATTTT. Translated: CASSLWSVDYQPQHF.

V is TRBV19 and J is TRBJ1-1; a weak D match, TRBD1 (6 bases). The CDR3 length is 15 residues. Deletions cut 7 bases from V and 4 bases from J, with 19 bases between. CDR1 is LNHDA, CDR2 SQIVND, per germline (reference sequence). The CDR3 here is CASTPRDGGITEAFF. The CDR3 region has the DNA TGTGCCAGTACCCCAAGGGACGGGGGCATCACTGAAGCTTTCTTT.

The chain combines TRBV5-1 with TRBJ2-7, with TRBD1 matching 9 bases. Germline-derived CDR1 and CDR2 are SGHRS and YFSETQ. V trimming: 5 bases; J trimming: 4 bases; junction bases outside the gene matches: 4. The CDR3 extends over 13 amino acids. In DNA form, the CDR3 reads TGCGCCAGCAGAACAGGACAGGGGTACGAGCAGTACTTC. It yields the protein CASRTGQGYEQYF.

The rearrangement links TRBV6-5 to TRBJ1-1; D remains unclear. There are 14 residues in the CDR3. V shed 3 bases and J shed 6 bases, with 14 bases lying between them. The V gene's germline CDR1 is MNHEY and CDR2 SVGAGI. The CDR3 region is CASSYSFVWAEAFF. The DNA for the CDR3 is TGTGCCAGCAGTTATAGCTTCGTTTGGGCTGAAGCTTTCTTT.

This chain uses TRBV5-1 with TRBJ2-7; no clear D. Germline lookup yields CDR1 SGHRS and CDR2 YFSETQ. This CDR3 is built from 11 residues. Trimming removed 4 bases from V and 3 bases from J, with 5 bases in between. The CDR3 loop reads CASSIGYEQYF. In DNA, the CDR3 is TGCGCCAGCAGCATCGGCTACGAGCAGTACTTC.

The CDR3 spells CASSVDGREDTGELFF. CDR3 in DNA: TGTGCCAGCAGCGTAGATGGCAGGGAGGACACCGGGGAGCTGTTTTTT. The chain joins TRBV9 to TRBJ2-2; D is perhaps TRBD2 (6 bases). V was pared by 0 bases and J by 3 bases, with 12 bases between. The CDR3 is 16 amino acids. The germline CDR1 and CDR2 sequences are SGDLS and YYNGEE.

This chain joins TRBV4-3 and TRBJ2-1, with 7 bases matching TRBD2. The junction had 12 bases not matched to a gene; V was cut back by 0 bases and J by 7 bases. CDR1 is LGHNA and CDR2 is YSLEER in the germline V gene. The CDR3 loop spans 17 amino acids. DNA of the CDR3: TGCGCCAGCAGCCAAGATAGGGCGCTTGGGGGGGATAATGAGCAGTTCTTC. Its translation is CASSQDRALGGDNEQFF.

This clone was picked up one time. The chain uses TRBV7-9 and TRBJ2-4; 11 bases align to TRBD2. Trimming at V came to 5 bases and at J to 2 bases, leaving 8 bases not matched to a gene. The CDR3 runs 17 residues. CDR1 and CDR2 (germline): SEHNR, FQNEAQ (reference sequence). This CDR3 is CASSHRLAGFSKNIQYF. CDR3 sequence (DNA): TGTGCCAGCAGCCACCGACTAGCGGGATTTTCCAAAAACATTCAGTACTTC.

This chain links TRBV10-3 with TRBJ2-1; tentative D call: TRBD1 (6 bases). With 10 bases removed from V and 5 bases from J, the gap between germline ends came to 12 bases. The CDR3 consists of 12 residues. The germline V gene has CDR1 ENHRY and CDR2 SYGVKD. CDR3 in DNA: TGTGCCACTAGGGGGACGAACAATGAGCAGTTCTTC. Translating gives CATRGTNNEQFF.

CDR3 coding DNA: TGTGCCAGCAGTTTATATGGGCGCGAGAACACTGAAGCTTTCTTT. Protein product: CASSLYGRENTEAFF. The chain joins TRBV28 to TRBJ1-1; the D is unclear. The length of the CDR3 is 15 residues. From germline, CDR1 is MDHEN and CDR2 SYDVKM. Trimming shortened V by 1 base and J by 1 base, and 10 bases separated the two germline ends.

The chain combines TRBV7-3 with TRBJ2-1; maybe TRBD1 (6 bases). V was cut by 8 bases and J by 4 bases, with 9 bases left in between. The CDR3 is 12 residues long. Germline V gene sequence: CDR1 SGHTA, CDR2 FQGTGA. For the CDR3, the DNA is TGTGCCAGCGGGACACAATACAATGAGCAGTTCTTC. Translating it yields CASGTQYNEQFF.

This clone is deemed medium-sized. The V and J genes are TRBV10-1 and TRBJ2-7; D remains unclear. Germline values: CDR1 WNHNN, CDR2 SYGVQD (reference sequence). The V end was cut by 4 bases, the J end by 9 bases, with 13 bases between. The CDR3 is 12 residues long. For the CDR3, the DNA is TGCGCCAGCAGTGGTGGCGGTTCGGGGCAGTACTTC. This translates into CASSGGGSGQYF.

In this sample, this clone turned up once. The genes are TRBV6-6 and TRBJ1-1; D is undetermined. Trimming left V 2 bases short and J 5 bases short, with 6 bases between. Germline lookup yields CDR1 MNHNY and CDR2 SVGAGI (reference sequence). This CDR3 region has 12 residues. As DNA, the CDR3 is TGTGCCAGCAGTTACGGGTTTACTGAAGCTTTCTTT. Its translation is CASSYGFTEAFF.

The chain combines TRBV11-2 with TRBJ1-2; TRBD1 aligns across 8 bases. This CDR3 spans 17 amino acids. Germline V CDR1 and CDR2: SGHAT, FQNNGV. Losses at the gene ends were 4 bases for V and 6 bases for J; bases not matched to a gene: 16. The CDR3 DNA is TGTGCCAGCAGCTCGAGACAGGGGAGTGGGGCGAAGGATGGCTACACCTTC. Protein product: CASSSRQGSGAKDGYTF.

This rearrangement joins TRBV12-5 to TRBJ2-1; D is unresolved. Germline lookup yields CDR1 LGHNT and CDR2 FRNRAP. This CDR3 comprises 11 residues. The V end lost 6 bases, the J end lost 10 bases, and 10 bases lay between the germline ends. This chain's CDR3 is CASGFSGEQFF. The CDR3 coding sequence is TGTGCTAGTGGCTTTAGTGGGGAGCAGTTCTTC.

V gene TRBV4-3 combines with J gene TRBJ1-3; D gene ambiguous. Per the germline V gene, CDR1 is LGHNA and CDR2 is YSLEER. The CDR3 is 15 residues long. V was shortened by 1 base and J by 0 bases, with 7 bases between the two germline ends. The CDR3 protein is CASSQGMFSGNTIYF. The CDR3 DNA is TGCGCCAGCAGCCAAGGCATGTTCTCTGGAAACACCATATATTTT.

The chain employs TRBV10-2 and TRBJ2-3; 8 bases agree with TRBD1. Per germline, CDR1 WSHSY and CDR2 SAAADI. The CDR3 length is 13 residues. The ends lost 9 bases at V and 0 bases at J; junction bases unmatched: 2. The CDR3 sequence: CASQGASTDTQYF. Written as DNA, the CDR3 is TGCGCCAGTCAGGGGGCTAGCACAGATACGCAGTATTTT.

As to this clone: The identical CDR3 is also encoded by other nucleotide sequences in the sample. V is TRBV5-6 and J is TRBJ2-7; D gene ambiguous. Trimming took off 0 bases at V and 3 bases at J, with 4 bases between the two ends. The CDR3 is 12 residues long. Germline V gene sequence: CDR1 SGHDT, CDR2 YYEEEE. This CDR3 is CASSLVRYEQYF. DNA for the CDR3: TGTGCCAGCAGCTTGGTCCGCTACGAGCAGTACTTC.

This chain links TRBV6-6 with TRBJ1-5; 7 positions match TRBD1. Trimming removed 5 bases from V and 6 bases from J; junction bases left unmatched: 4. CDR1 MNHNY and CDR2 SVGAGI come from the germline V gene (reference sequence). This CDR3 contains 13 residues. CDR3 protein: CASSATGTQPQHF. As DNA, the CDR3 is TGTGCCAGCAGTGCGACAGGGACTCAGCCCCAGCATTTT.

CDR3 loop: CASSWRGGRELFF. The DNA for the CDR3 is TGTGCCAGTTCGTGGCGGGGGGGCCGTGAGCTGTTTTTT. This chain connects TRBV27 to TRBJ2-2; 9 nucleotides align to TRBD2. CDR1 MNHEY and CDR2 SMNVEV come from the germline V gene (reference sequence). This CDR3 comprises 13 residues. The V gene end was trimmed by 9 bases and the J gene end by 11 bases; junction bases not matched to a gene: 10.

This sequence joins TRBV12-5 and TRBJ1-2; 7 bases fit TRBD1. V was clipped by 5 bases and J by 0 bases; unmatched bases: 15. CDR1 LGHNT and CDR2 FRNRAP come from the germline V gene. This CDR3 has 18 residues. The CDR3: CASGPSWGQTIPNYGYTF. The CDR3 DNA is TGTGCTAGTGGTCCCTCATGGGGACAGACGATACCTAACTATGGCTACACCTTC.

DNA of the CDR3: TGTGCCTCAACGGGGAACACCGGGGAGCTGTTTTTT. Its translation: CASTGNTGELFF. The rearrangement joins TRBV5-4 to TRBJ2-2; no clear D. V gave up 10 bases and J gave up 1 base, with 8 bases separating them. The CDR3 totals 12 residues. Germline CDR1 reads SGHNT; CDR2 reads YYREEE (reference sequence).

V usage is TRBV28 and J usage is TRBJ1-5, with D uncertain. V lost 11 bases to trimming and J lost 4 bases, with 12 bases between them. The CDR3 loop spans 12 amino acids. Germline CDR1 reads MDHEN; CDR2 reads SYDVKM. DNA for the CDR3: TGTGCCTCCCGGCCCGTTAATCAGCCCCAGCATTTT. Translation gives CASRPVNQPQHF.

The V gene is TRBV30, the J gene TRBJ1-5; a weak D match, TRBD1 (6 bases). The CDR3 covers 13 residues. V dropped 4 bases and J dropped 6 bases, with 13 bases sitting between them. CDR1 and CDR2 (germline): GTSNPN, SVGIG (reference sequence). The CDR3 loop reads CAWKGRGSQPQHF. CDR3 DNA: TGTGCCTGGAAGGGCAGGGGCAGTCAGCCCCAGCATTTT.